Shown below are 26 T cell receptor beta chains from a single sample sequenced in a study of T cells in Graves' hyperthyroidism and ophthalmopathy (dated by TCRdb to about 2019). Receptor amplification or capture employed multiplex PCR. Sequencing relied on an Illumina HiSeq 2000. The TCR beta CDR3 regions were amplified from the RNA transcripts. The first round of RT-PCR for the TCR CDR3 was performed with the HTBI primer set and the Qiagen OneStep RT-PCR kit. The public reads were run again by TCRdb, first through fastp at Q25 and then through MiXCR, and only productive beta chains were kept. Every CDR3 protein is listed once, alongside the most common genes and DNA of its rows. Within this sample are hundreds of thousands of distinct CDR3 sequences, with 14% of them counted one time only. The top ten constitute roughly 10% of the sample. Sample: blood. Source of these receptors: a woman under 30 with Graves' hyperthyroidism.

The chain links TRBV6-2 or TRBV6-3 to TRBJ2-2, with unresolved D. The CDR3 sequence is 13 residues long. CDR1 is MNHEY, CDR2 SVGEGT, per germline. The V gene lost 9 bases and the J gene lost 1 base, with 9 bases spanning the gap. The CDR3: CASLERNTGELFF. In DNA, the CDR3 is TGTGCCAGTCTTGAACGGAACACCGGGGAGCTGTTTTTT.

The table lists this clonotype with many counts. This chain links TRBV20-1 with TRBJ1-1, with D possibly matching TRBD1 (5 bases). Trimming took 0 bases from V and 6 from J, leaving 17 bases between them. The CDR3 is 15 residues long. Per the germline V gene, CDR1 is DFQATT and CDR2 is SNEGSKA (reference sequence). The chain's CDR3 is CSARDADKGGAEAFF. CDR3 DNA: TGCAGTGCTAGAGACGCGGACAAGGGCGGCGCTGAAGCTTTCTTT.

This clonotype was counted ten times or more. The chain carries TRBV11-2 and TRBJ1-3; D is uncertain. V lost 1 base, J lost 1 base, and 14 bases lay in between. Looked up from germline, CDR1 is SGHAT and CDR2 is FQNNGV. The CDR3 has 17 amino acids. The CDR3 DNA reads as TGTGCCAGCAGCTTAGTTCTACGATTGATATCTGGAAACACCATATATTTT. It specifies CASSLVLRLISGNTIYF.

This clonotype was counted ten times or more. The V call is TRBV15, the J call TRBJ1-1, with 7 positions matching TRBD1. Germline values: CDR1 LNHNV, CDR2 YYDKDF (reference sequence). This CDR3 region has 15 residues. The trim removed 5 bases at V and 0 bases at J, leaving 6 bases unmatched. CDR3 region: CATSGPGTVNTEAFF. Here the CDR3 DNA reads TGTGCCACCAGCGGTCCCGGGACAGTGAACACTGAAGCTTTCTTT.

This clonotype was counted many times. The chain combines TRBV7-2 with TRBJ2-7; tentative D call: TRBD2 (5 bases). Germline V gene lookup returns CDR1 SGHTA and CDR2 FQGNSA. There are 16 residues in the CDR3. Deletions cut 1 base from V and 0 bases from J, with 13 bases between. DNA of the CDR3: TGTGCCAGCAGCTTAGGATTGGCGGGCCGCTCCTACGAGCAGTACTTC. Its protein product is CASSLGLAGRSYEQYF.

This clonotype was counted between two and nine times. V gene TRBV6-6 combines with J gene TRBJ2-7; a weak D match, TRBD1 (5 bases). From germline, CDR1 is MNHNY and CDR2 SVGAGI (reference sequence). V lost 1 base, J lost 1 base, and 11 bases lay in between. The CDR3 is made up of 15 amino acids. CDR3 nucleotides: TGTGCCAGCAGTTACTACCAGGGCTGGTCCTACGAGCAGTACTTC. This gives the protein CASSYYQGWSYEQYF.

This clonotype was seen ten or more times. J is TRBJ2-7 and V is TRBV20-1; D might be TRBD2 (5 bases). V was trimmed by 2 bases and J by 7 bases, leaving 15 bases between them. Looked up from germline, CDR1 is DFQATT and CDR2 is SNEGSKA (reference sequence). This CDR3 is built from 13 residues. CDR3 sequence (DNA): TGCAGTGCTAGACCTGTGAGGACGGGAGAGCAGTACTTC. It specifies CSARPVRTGEQYF.

In this sample, this clonotype turned up many times. The chain links TRBV7-2 to TRBJ1-1; possible D gene TRBD1, 5 bases. CDR1 is SGHTA, CDR2 FQGNSA, per germline. Trimming removed 1 base from V and 4 bases from J, with 13 bases in between. This CDR3 region has 15 residues. The CDR3 sequence is CASSLDGTDTTEAFF. Here the CDR3 DNA reads TGTGCCAGCAGCTTAGATGGGACGGACACCACTGAAGCTTTCTTT.

This clonotype came up many times. This chain uses TRBV14 with TRBJ2-7, with TRBD1 matching 8 bases. Germline trimming cut 3 bases from V and 1 base from J; bases unmatched to any gene: 5. The CDR3 has 15 amino acids. CDR1 SGHDN and CDR2 FVKESK come from the germline V gene. CDR3 in DNA: TGTGCCAGCAGCCAGGGACAGGCGACATCCTACGAGCAGTACTTC. This translates into CASSQGQATSYEQYF.

This chain links TRBV19 with TRBJ2-2, with a tentative D call TRBD1 (6 bases). Germline CDR1 and CDR2: LNHDA and SQIVND (reference sequence). This CDR3 comprises 14 residues. The V end was cut by 7 bases, the J end by 7 bases, with 16 bases between. Here the CDR3 DNA reads TGTGCCAGTACCCTCACAGGGTATAACGGGGAGCTGTTTTTT. It specifies CASTLTGYNGELFF.

The gene calls are TRBV24-1 and TRBJ2-5; 7 bases line up with TRBD1. Germline assignment: CDR1 KGHDR and CDR2 SFDVKD. The CDR3 length is 16 residues. V trimming: 3 bases; J trimming: 1 base; junction bases outside the gene matches: 7. The CDR3 is CATSDRGQDLQETQYF. In nucleotides, the CDR3 is TGTGCCACCAGTGATCGTGGACAGGATCTCCAAGAGACCCAGTACTTC.

This clonotype occurred many times. The V gene is TRBV6-1, the J gene TRBJ2-7, with 10 bases identical to TRBD2. The CDR3 length is 17 residues. The ends lost 5 bases at V and 0 bases at J; junction bases unmatched: 10. The germline CDR1 and CDR2 sequences are MNHNS and SASEGT. The CDR3 bases are TGTGCCAGCAGTTACCGTTCCGGGACTAGCGACTCCTACGAGCAGTACTTC. The encoded protein is CASSYRSGTSDSYEQYF.

Details on this clonotype: One junction end does not reproduce the germline sequence, and a read error may be involved. The gene calls are TRBV28 and TRBJ1-4; no definite D call. Germline CDR1 and CDR2: MDHEN and SYDVKM. This CDR3 is 14 amino acids long. The chain's CDR3 is CASGLVGTAEKLFF. CDR3 sequence (DNA): TGTGCCAGCGGTTTAGTGGGTACAGCTGAAAAACTGTTTTTT.

This clonotype was picked up many times. The genes are TRBV2 and TRBJ2-3, with TRBD2 identical over 7 bases. Germline CDR1 SNHLY, CDR2 FYNNEI. The CDR3 has 14 amino acids. Trimming took 7 bases from V and 1 from J; bases not matched to a gene: 5. The CDR3 region is CASTGAGRTDTQYF. As DNA, the CDR3 is TGTGCCAGCACTGGAGCGGGGCGCACAGATACGCAGTATTTT. Looking up the rest from reference TRBV2 and TRBJ2-3 gives the full variable domain: EPEVTQTPSHQVTQMGQEVILRCVPISNHLYFYWYRQILGQKVEFLVSFYNNEISEKSEIFDDQFSVERPDGSNFTLKIRSTKLEDSAMYFCASTGAGRTDTQYFGPGTRLTVL.

The chain employs TRBV28 and TRBJ2-1, with D possibly TRBD1 on 6 matching bases. This CDR3 comprises 12 residues. Per germline, CDR1 MDHEN and CDR2 SYDVKM. V shed 8 bases and J shed 13 bases, with 18 bases lying between them. The CDR3: CASGNYRVLQFF. In DNA form, the CDR3 reads TGTGCCAGCGGAAACTACAGGGTACTTCAGTTCTTC. The full variable domain, with the rest looked up from reference TRBV28 and TRBJ2-1, is DVKVTQSSRYLVKRTGEKVFLECVQDMDHENMFWYRQDPGLGLRLIYFSYDVKMKEKGDIPEGYSVSREKKERFSLILESASTNQTSMYLCASGNYRVLQFFGPGTRLTVL.

The chain joins TRBV11-2 to TRBJ2-7; TRBD1 or TRBD2 may be the D gene (5 bases each). The CDR3 consists of 16 residues. The germline V gene has CDR1 SGHAT and CDR2 FQNNGV. V shed 5 bases and J shed 2 bases, with 19 bases lying between them. CDR3 coding DNA: TGTGCCAGCAGCCAGATGGGGGTGAGCAGAGCCTACGAGCAGTACTTC. It yields the protein CASSQMGVSRAYEQYF. The full variable domain, with the rest looked up from reference TRBV11-2 and TRBJ2-7, is EAGVAQSPRYKIIEKRQSVAFWCNPISGHATLYWYQQILGQGPKLLIQFQNNGVVDDSQLPKDRFSAERLKGVDSTLKIQPAKLEDSAVYLCASSQMGVSRAYEQYFGPGTRLTVT.

This clonotype appeared many times. The V and J genes are TRBV11-2 and TRBJ2-7; TRBD2 aligns across 14 bases. CDR3 length: 15 amino acids. Losses at the gene ends were 4 bases for V and 9 bases for J; bases not matched to a gene: 8. Per the germline V gene, CDR1 is SGHAT and CDR2 is FQNNGV. CDR3 residues: CASSSGLAGDYSQYF. The CDR3 DNA follows: TGTGCCAGCAGCTCGGGACTAGCGGGAGATTATTCGCAGTACTTC.

This clonotype was recorded at least ten times. The chain carries TRBV5-1 and TRBJ2-7; 12 bases fit TRBD2. Trimming took 2 bases from V and 6 from J; bases not matched to a gene: 3. CDR1 is SGHRS and CDR2 is YFSETQ in the germline V gene. The CDR3 is 14 residues long. The CDR3 nucleotides read TGCGCCAGCAGCTTCGTGACTAGCGGGAGCGAGCAGTACTTC. Protein product: CASSFVTSGSEQYF.

This clonotype was detected only a few times. V and J are TRBV10-2 and TRBJ1-2; tentatively, D is TRBD1 (5 bases). Germline V gives CDR1 WSHSY, CDR2 SAAADI. The CDR3 totals 13 residues. V lost 10 bases, J lost 7 bases, and 19 bases lay in between. The CDR3 protein is CATAMRGVSGYTF. CDR3 DNA: TGCGCCACCGCAATGCGGGGGGTTAGTGGCTACACCTTC.

This clonotype was observed a handful of times. The CDR3 spells CASSPRGVKHYTF. CDR3 bases: TGTGCCAGCAGCCCCCGGGGGGTTAAACACTACACCTTC. The chain recombines TRBV3-1 with TRBJ1-2; perhaps TRBD1 as D (5 bases). Germline V gives CDR1 LGHDT, CDR2 YNNKEL (reference sequence). This CDR3 spans 13 amino acids. V lost 4 bases and J lost 10, with 16 bases in between.

As to this clonotype: Given the absence of the conserved phenylalanine or tryptophan at the CDR3 end, a read error is likely. The CDR3 DNA is TGTGCCAGCAGGCTTATGGGCTCCTACAATGAGCAGTTCTGC. Protein product: CASRLMGSYNEQFC. This rearrangement joins TRBV28 to TRBJ2-1, with no clear D. Per the germline V gene, CDR1 is MDHEN and CDR2 is SYDVKM. The CDR3 extends over 14 amino acids. V gave up 6 bases and J gave up 0 bases, with 9 bases separating them.

V usage is TRBV6-5 and J usage is TRBJ2-7; D unclear. The CDR3 is 14 amino acids. V was clipped by 4 bases and J by 3 bases, with 13 bases between them. In germline, CDR1 is MNHEY, CDR2 SVGAGI. The CDR3 here is CASSLPESLYEQYF. CDR3 sequence (DNA): TGTGCCAGCAGTTTACCGGAAAGCCTCTACGAGCAGTACTTC.

This clonotype came up a few times. The J gene is TRBJ2-3, the V gene TRBV20-1; 7 bases are shared with TRBD2. The length of the CDR3 is 16 residues. From germline, CDR1 is DFQATT and CDR2 SNEGSKA (reference sequence). Germline trimming cut 0 bases from V and 4 bases from J; bases unmatched to any gene: 10. The CDR3 loop is CSARDNKAGVPDTQYF. CDR3 nucleotide sequence: TGCAGTGCTAGAGATAACAAGGCGGGAGTCCCAGATACGCAGTATTTT.

J is TRBJ2-1 and V is TRBV5-1; TRBD2 matches 7 bases. Trimming took 3 bases from V and 7 from J; bases not matched to a gene: 10. Germline values: CDR1 SGHRS, CDR2 YFSETQ. This CDR3 spans 15 amino acids. The CDR3 DNA is TGCGCCAGCAGCTATTCTAGCGGACCCCGAAATGAGCAGTTCTTC. Amino acid sequence: CASSYSSGPRNEQFF.

This clonotype was counted only a few times. The CDR3, as DNA: TGTGCCAGCAGTTACCAGGAGATCTACGAGCAGTACTTC. The encoded protein is CASSYQEIYEQYF. The chain carries TRBV6-6 and TRBJ2-7; D gene unclear. V was pared by 2 bases and J by 3 bases, with 8 bases between. CDR1 is MNHNY, CDR2 SVGAGI, per germline (reference sequence). The CDR3 consists of 13 residues.

This clonotype was picked up a small number of times. The chain is built from TRBV30 and TRBJ2-1; 13 nucleotides line up with TRBD2. With V trimmed by 8 bases and J by 6 bases, 4 bases remained unmatched. CDR1 and CDR2 (germline): GTSNPN, SVGIG (reference sequence). The CDR3 sequence is 13 residues long. The CDR3 bases are TGTGCCCGGGGACTAGCGGGAAGCAATGAGCAGTTCTTC. Amino acid sequence: CARGLAGSNEQFF. Drawing the rest from reference TRBV30 and TRBJ2-1, the complete variable domain is SQTIHQWPATLVQPVGSPLSLECTVEGTSNPNLYWYRQAAGRGLQLLFYSVGIGQISSEVPQNLSASRPQDRQFILSSKKLLLSDSGFYLCARGLAGSNEQFFGPGTRLTVL.